The entry below gives a single T cell receptor beta chain sequence along with its context. Enrolled through a virtual design, the participants were between 18 and 89 years of age and came from fewer than 30 US areas. Cohort assignment relied on participant-reported clinical history. In the source study's methods: Quantification of nucleated cells was approximated via reference gene primer amplification. Profiling relied on immunoSEQ multiplex PCR, and the TCRdb table lists in-frame clones only, not all of them. Clone size and V and J calls were adopted from that table, with D and trimming inferred from the DNA. The sample contains fewer than 350,000 clones, approximately 89% of which appear only once. These data come from a study of blood T cell repertoires in COVID-19. This CDR3 has 15 residues. Losses at the gene ends were 5 bases for V and 3 bases for J; bases not matched to a gene: 9. Germline CDR1 and CDR2: SGHNT and YENEEA.

The sample consisted of PBMCs or T cells enriched from blood (not recorded which). The rearrangement joins TRBV11-3 to TRBJ2-7; the match to TRBD1 covers 8 bases. The TCR originated in a woman in her thirties or forties who had recovered from COVID-19. The CDR3 sequence: CASSPRTGFNYEQYF. The CDR3 DNA sequence: TGTGCCAGCAGCCCCCGGACAGGGTTTAACTACGAGCAGTACTTC.